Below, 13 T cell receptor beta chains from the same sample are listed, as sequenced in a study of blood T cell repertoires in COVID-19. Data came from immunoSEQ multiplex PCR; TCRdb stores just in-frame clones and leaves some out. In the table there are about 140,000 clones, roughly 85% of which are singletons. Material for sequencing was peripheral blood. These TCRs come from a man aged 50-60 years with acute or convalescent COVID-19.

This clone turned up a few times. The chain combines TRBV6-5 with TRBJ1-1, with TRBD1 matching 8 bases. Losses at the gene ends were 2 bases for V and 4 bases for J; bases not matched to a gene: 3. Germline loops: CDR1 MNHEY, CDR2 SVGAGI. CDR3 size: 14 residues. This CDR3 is CASSYGQGSTEAFF. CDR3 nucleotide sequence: TGTGCCAGCAGTTACGGACAGGGCAGCACTGAAGCTTTCTTT.

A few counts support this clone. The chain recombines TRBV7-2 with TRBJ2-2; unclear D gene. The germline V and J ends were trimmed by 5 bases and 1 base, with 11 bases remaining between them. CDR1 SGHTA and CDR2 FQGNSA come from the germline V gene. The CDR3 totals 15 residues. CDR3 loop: CASSLLILNTGELFF. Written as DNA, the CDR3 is TGTGCCAGCAGCCTACTAATTCTGAACACCGGGGAGCTGTTTTTT. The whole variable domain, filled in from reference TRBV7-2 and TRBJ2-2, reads GAGVSQSPSNKVTEKGKDVELRCDPISGHTALYWYRQSLGQGLEFLIYFQGNSAPDKSGLPSDRFSAERTGGSVSTLTIQRTQQEDSAVYLCASSLLILNTGELFFGEGSRLTVL.

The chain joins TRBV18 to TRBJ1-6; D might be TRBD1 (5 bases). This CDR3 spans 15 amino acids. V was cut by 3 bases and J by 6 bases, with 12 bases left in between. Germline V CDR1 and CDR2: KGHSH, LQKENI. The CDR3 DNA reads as TGTGCCAGCTCACCGTGGGACGGGAGTAATTCACCCCTCCACTTT. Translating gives CASSPWDGSNSPLHF.

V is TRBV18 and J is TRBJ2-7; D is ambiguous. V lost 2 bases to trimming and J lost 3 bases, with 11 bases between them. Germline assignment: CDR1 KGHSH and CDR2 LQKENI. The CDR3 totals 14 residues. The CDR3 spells CASSPEGTNYEQYF. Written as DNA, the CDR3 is TGTGCCAGCTCACCAGAAGGTACTAACTACGAGCAGTACTTC.

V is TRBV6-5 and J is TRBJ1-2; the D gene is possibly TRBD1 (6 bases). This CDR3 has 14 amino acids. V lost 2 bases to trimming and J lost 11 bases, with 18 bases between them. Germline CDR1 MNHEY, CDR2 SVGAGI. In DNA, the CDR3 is TGTGCCAGCAGTTACAACAGGGCTTCCCGGCAATACACCTTC. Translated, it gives CASSYNRASRQYTF.

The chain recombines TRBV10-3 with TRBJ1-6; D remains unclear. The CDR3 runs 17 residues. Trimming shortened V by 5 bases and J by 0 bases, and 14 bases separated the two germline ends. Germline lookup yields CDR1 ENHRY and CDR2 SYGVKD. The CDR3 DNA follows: TGTGCCATCAGTACCAAAGAAGAGAGCTCCTATAATTCACCCCTCCACTTT. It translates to CAISTKEESSYNSPLHF.

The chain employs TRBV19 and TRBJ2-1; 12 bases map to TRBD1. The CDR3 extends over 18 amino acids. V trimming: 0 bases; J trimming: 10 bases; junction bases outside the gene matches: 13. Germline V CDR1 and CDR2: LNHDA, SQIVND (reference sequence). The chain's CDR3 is CASSIDPPGTGGRTEQFF. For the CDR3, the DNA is TGTGCCAGTAGTATAGACCCACCGGGGACAGGGGGCCGGACAGAGCAGTTCTTC.

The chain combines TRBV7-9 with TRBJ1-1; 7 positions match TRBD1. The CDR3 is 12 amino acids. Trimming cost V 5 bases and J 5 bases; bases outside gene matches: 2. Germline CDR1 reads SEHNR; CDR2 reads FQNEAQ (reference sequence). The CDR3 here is CASSPGGTEAFF. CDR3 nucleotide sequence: TGTGCCAGCAGCCCAGGGGGTACTGAAGCTTTCTTT.

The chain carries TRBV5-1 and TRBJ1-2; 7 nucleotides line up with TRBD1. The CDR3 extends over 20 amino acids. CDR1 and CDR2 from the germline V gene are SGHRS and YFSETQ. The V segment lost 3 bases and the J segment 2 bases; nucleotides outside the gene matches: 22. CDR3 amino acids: CASSSRSLGQPHKGNYGYTF. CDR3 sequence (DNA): TGCGCCAGCAGCTCGAGGTCCTTGGGACAGCCTCATAAGGGCAACTATGGCTACACCTTC.

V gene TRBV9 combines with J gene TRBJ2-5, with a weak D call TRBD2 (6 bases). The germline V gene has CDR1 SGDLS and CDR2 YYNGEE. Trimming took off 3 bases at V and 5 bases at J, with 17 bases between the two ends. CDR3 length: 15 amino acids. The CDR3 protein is CASSDTGTPRETQYF. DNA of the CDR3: TGTGCCAGCAGCGACACCGGGACTCCGAGGGAGACCCAGTACTTC.

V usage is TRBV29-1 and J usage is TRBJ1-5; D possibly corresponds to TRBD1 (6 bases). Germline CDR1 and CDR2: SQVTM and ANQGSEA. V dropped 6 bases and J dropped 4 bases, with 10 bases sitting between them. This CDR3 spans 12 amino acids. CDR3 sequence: CSVGARNQPQHF. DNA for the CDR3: TGCAGCGTGGGGGCTAGGAATCAGCCCCAGCATTTT.

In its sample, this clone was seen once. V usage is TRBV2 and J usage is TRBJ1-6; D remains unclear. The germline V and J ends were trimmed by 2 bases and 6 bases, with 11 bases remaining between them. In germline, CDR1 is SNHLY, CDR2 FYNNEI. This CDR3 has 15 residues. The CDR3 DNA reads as TGTGCCAGCAGTGAACGCGGCCCGCGTAATTCACCCCTCCACTTT. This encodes CASSERGPRNSPLHF.

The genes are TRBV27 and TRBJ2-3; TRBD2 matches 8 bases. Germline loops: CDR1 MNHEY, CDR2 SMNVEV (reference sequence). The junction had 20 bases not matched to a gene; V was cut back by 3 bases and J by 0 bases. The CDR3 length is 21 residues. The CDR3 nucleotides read TGTGCCAGCAGTTTTCTCGCCAGGGGAGCGGGAGAGGGACGTAGCACAGATACGCAGTATTTT. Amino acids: CASSFLARGAGEGRSTDTQYF.